This T cell receptor (beta chain) was sequenced for a study of blood T cell repertoires in COVID-19. CDR1 and CDR2 from the germline V gene are MNHNY and SVGAGI (reference sequence). V lost 2 bases, J lost 7 bases, and 5 bases stayed unmatched. This CDR3 has 14 residues. How the authors handled the data: Cell counts per sample came from amplifying reference gene primers. Clones were read by immunoSEQ multiplex PCR, and TCRdb kept only the in-frame ones, dropping some. V, J and clone size derive from that table, while D and trimming were established from the DNA sequence. This sample carries under 120,000 clones, roughly nine tenths of them seen once, and the ten largest clones take approximately 31%.

The sequencing sample was made of peripheral blood. This clonotype originated in a woman aged 80 or older with acute or convalescent COVID-19. The V call is TRBV6-6, the J call TRBJ2-7, with TRBD1 matching over 10 bases. CDR3 amino acids: CASSYRQGAREQYF. The DNA for the CDR3 is TGTGCCAGCAGTTACAGACAGGGGGCGCGGGAGCAGTACTTC.